Below, one TCR beta chain is given with its context. Its antigen is as yet unknown. This sample stems from a study of cytomegalovirus exposure and HLA in healthy donors. The CDR3 loop spans 15 amino acids. Germline V lookup: CDR1 SGDLS, CDR2 YYNGEE. The J segment lost 0 bases and the V segment lost 3 bases, leaving 5 bases of the junction unmatched. A multiplex PCR was run with 60 Vbeta primers and 13 Jbeta primers. The repertoire was sequenced with immunoSEQ multiplex PCR; TCRdb's copy has only in-frame clones and lacks some. The sample yields around 140,000 clones, 80% to 85% seen once. Notes on the study in general: It was reported in a later analysis that an Asian-associated ancestry cluster showed fewer N-insertions than the 666-donor mean.

The sequencing input was PBMCs. The genes are TRBV9 and TRBJ1-1, with 7 positions matching TRBD1. The sequence derives from a woman in her 30s in good health and CMV-seronegative. The CDR3 spells CASSGRGAMNTEAFF. In nucleotides, the CDR3 is TGTGCCAGCAGCGGCAGGGGGGCTATGAACACTGAAGCTTTCTTT.